The subject of this entry is one T cell receptor beta chain. With V trimmed by 3 bases and J by 7 bases, 6 bases remained unmatched. The germline V gene has CDR1 SGDLS and CDR2 YYNGEE. The CDR3 runs to 14 residues. Using its own MiXCR run on the RT-PCR reads, TCRdb lists one record per CDR3 protein. The sample includes approximately 720,000 distinct CDR3 sequences, 14% of them seen just once. The specimen was memory CD4+ T cells from blood. The receptor comes from a female donor in good health, serving as a healthy control. The chain joins TRBV9 to TRBJ2-1, with 8 bases lining up with TRBD1. In DNA, the CDR3 is TGTGCCAGCAGCGCCGACAGGGGCGGGAATGAGCAGTTCTTC. This sequence encodes CASSADRGGNEQFF.